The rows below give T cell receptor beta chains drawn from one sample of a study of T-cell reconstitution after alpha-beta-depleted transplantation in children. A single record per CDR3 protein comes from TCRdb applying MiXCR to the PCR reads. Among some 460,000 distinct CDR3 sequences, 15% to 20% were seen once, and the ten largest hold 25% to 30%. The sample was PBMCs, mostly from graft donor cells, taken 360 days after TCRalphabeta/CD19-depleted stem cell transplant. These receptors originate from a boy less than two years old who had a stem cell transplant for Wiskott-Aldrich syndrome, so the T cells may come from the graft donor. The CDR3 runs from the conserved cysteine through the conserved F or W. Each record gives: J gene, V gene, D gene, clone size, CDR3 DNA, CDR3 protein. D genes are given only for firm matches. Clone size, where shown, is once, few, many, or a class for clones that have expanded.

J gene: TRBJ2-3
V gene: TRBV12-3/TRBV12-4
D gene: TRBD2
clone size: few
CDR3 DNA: TGTGCCAGCAGTTTTGTCACTAGCGGGAGGGATACGCAGTATTTT
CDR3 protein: CASSFVTSGRDTQYF

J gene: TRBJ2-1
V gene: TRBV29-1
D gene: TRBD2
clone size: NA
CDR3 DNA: TGCAGCGTCGGACTAGCGGTGGGTGAGCAGTTCTTC
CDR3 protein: CSVGLAVGEQFF

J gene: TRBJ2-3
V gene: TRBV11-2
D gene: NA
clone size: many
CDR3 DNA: TGTGCCAGCAGCTCCCGATCCCTAGGCAAGCCGAGGACAGATACGCAGTATTTT
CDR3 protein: CASSSRSLGKPRTDTQYF

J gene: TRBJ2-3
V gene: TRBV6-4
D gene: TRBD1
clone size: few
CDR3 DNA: TGTGCCAGCAGTGCCGGACAGGGAACAGATACGCAGTATTTT
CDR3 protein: CASSAGQGTDTQYF

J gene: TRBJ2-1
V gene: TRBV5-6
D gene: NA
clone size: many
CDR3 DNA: TGTGCCAGCATGGTCGTGGAGGGATCCTACAATGAGCAGTTCTTC
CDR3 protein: CASMVVEGSYNEQFF

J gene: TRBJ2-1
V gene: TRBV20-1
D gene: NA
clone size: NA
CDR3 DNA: TGCAGTGCTAGAGATCTGCTAGTCCCGACCTACAATGAGCAGTTCTTC
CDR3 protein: CSARDLLVPTYNEQFF

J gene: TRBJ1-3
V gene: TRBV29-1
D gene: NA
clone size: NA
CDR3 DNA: TGCACCGTGGGACCCTGGGGCGAAGTCTCTGGAAACACCATATATTTT
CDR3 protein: CTVGPWGEVSGNTIYF

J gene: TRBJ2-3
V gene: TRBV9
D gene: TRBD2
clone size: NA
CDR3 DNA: TGTGCCAGCAGCGTAGAGCCCCTCGGGGCGGGAGCGCGAAATACGCAGTATTTT
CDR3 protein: CASSVEPLGAGARNTQYF

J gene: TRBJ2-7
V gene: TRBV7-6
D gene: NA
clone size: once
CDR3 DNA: TGTGCCAGCAGCGCGAGACTAGGGGTAAACGAGCAGTACTTC
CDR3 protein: CASSARLGVNEQYF

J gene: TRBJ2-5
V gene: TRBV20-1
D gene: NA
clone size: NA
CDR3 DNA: TGCAGTGCTAGAGATGGGCAGGGAGGAGAGACCCAGTACTTC
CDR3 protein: CSARDGQGGETQYF

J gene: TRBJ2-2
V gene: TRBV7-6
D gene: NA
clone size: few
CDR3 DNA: TGTGCCAGCAGGAATACTAGACGGGGCGGGGAGCTGTTTTTT
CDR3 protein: CASRNTRRGGELFF

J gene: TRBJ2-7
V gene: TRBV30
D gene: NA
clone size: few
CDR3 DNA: TGTGCCTGGGGGGGACCCTCCTACGAGCAGTACTTC
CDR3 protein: CAWGGPSYEQYF

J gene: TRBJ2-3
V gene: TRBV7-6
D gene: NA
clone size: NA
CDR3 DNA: TGTGCCAGCAGCTTAAGTCCCCTTACTATTACTAGCACAGATACGCAGTATTTT
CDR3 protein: CASSLSPLTITSTDTQYF

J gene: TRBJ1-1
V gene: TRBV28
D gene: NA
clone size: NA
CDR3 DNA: TGTGCCAGCAGTCCTCCGGGACCCAACACTGAAGCTTTCTTT
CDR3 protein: CASSPPGPNTEAFF

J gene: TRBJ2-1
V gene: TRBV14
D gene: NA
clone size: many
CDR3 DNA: TGTGCCAGCAGCCAAGAGTTAGCTTCCAATGAGCAGTTCTTC
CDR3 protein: CASSQELASNEQFF

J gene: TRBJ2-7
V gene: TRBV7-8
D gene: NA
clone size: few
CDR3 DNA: TGTGCCAGCAGCTTAGCCCGGGGACTCATTTCCTACGAGCAGTACTTC
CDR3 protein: CASSLARGLISYEQYF

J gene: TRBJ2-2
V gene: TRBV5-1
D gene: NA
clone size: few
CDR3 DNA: TGCGCCAGCAGCTTGGAGGGCTTGAACACCGGGGAGCTGTTTTTT
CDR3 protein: CASSLEGLNTGELFF

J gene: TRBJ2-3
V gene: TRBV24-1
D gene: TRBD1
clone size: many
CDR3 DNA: TGTGCCACCAGGGGACAGTTCACAGATACGCAGTATTTT
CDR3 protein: CATRGQFTDTQYF

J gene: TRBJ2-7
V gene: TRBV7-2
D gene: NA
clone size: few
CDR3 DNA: TGTGCCAGCAGCTTAGCTTGGGAATTATCGACAGTCCCCTACGAGCAGTACTTC
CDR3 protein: CASSLAWELSTVPYEQYF

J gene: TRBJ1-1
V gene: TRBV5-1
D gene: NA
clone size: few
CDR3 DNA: TGCGCCAGCAGCTCCGGGACAACCAACACTGAAGCTTTCTTT
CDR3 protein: CASSSGTTNTEAFF

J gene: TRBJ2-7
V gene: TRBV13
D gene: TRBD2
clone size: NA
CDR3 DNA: TGTGCCAGCAGCCCCCTAGCGGGAGGGCCCACTTACGAGCAGTACTTC
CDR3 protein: CASSPLAGGPTYEQYF

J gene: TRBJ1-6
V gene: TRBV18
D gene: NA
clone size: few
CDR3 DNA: TGTGCCAGCTCAAATGGGGGAACCTCTTCTTATTCACCCCTCCACTTT
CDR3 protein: CASSNGGTSSYSPLHF

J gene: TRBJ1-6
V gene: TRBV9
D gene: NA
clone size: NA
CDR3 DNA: TGTGCCAGCAGCGTCACCGGCAGGGATAATTCACCCCTCCACTTT
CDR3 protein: CASSVTGRDNSPLHF

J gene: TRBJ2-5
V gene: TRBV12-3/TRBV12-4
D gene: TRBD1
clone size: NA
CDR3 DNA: TGTGCCAGCAACCGGGACAGGGAGGGGCAGACCCAGTACTTC
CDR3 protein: CASNRDREGQTQYF

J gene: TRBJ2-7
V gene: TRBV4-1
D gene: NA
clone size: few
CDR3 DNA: TGCGCCAGCAGCCAAGATCTGAACAGGCCGAACTCCTACGAGCAGTACTTC
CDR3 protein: CASSQDLNRPNSYEQYF

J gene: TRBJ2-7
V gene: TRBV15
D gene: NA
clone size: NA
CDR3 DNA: TGTGCCACCAGCAGAGATAGCGAGTCTACTCAGTACTTC
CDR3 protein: CATSRDSESTQYF

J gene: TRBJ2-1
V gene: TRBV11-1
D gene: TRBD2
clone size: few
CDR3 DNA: TGTGCCAGCAGTTGCACTAGCGGGAGGGCCGGATTCTCCTACAATGAGCAGTTCTTC
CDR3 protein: CASSCTSGRAGFSYNEQFF

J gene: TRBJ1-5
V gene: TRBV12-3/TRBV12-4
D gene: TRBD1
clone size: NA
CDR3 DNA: TGTGCCAGCAGTTTTGGGACAGGGACCCAGCCCCAGCATTTT
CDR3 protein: CASSFGTGTQPQHF